One sample yielded the 32 T cell receptor beta chains listed below, sequenced in a study of blood T cell repertoires in COVID-19. Using immunoSEQ multiplex PCR, the repertoire was profiled, and TCRdb retains in-frame clones only, with some absent. The sample lists approximately 69,000 clones, about 84% occurring once. The sample consisted of peripheral blood. The source is a man aged 45 to 65 with COVID-19, enrolled during active disease.

The V and J genes are TRBV18 and TRBJ2-2; 10 bases agree with TRBD1. The germline V gene encodes CDR1 KGHSH and CDR2 LQKENI. The CDR3 spans 15 residues. V shed 2 bases, J shed 5 bases, and the junction held 2 bases outside the gene matches. The DNA for the CDR3 is TGTGCCAGCTCACCAGAGGGACAGGGGACCGGGGAGCTGTTTTTT. Its translation: CASSPEGQGTGELFF.

The rearrangement uses TRBV7-6 and TRBJ2-2, with 9 bases matching TRBD2. V lost 3 bases, J lost 5 bases, and 7 bases stayed unmatched. CDR3 length equals 16 residues. CDR1 and CDR2 from the germline V gene are SGHVS and FNYEAQ. CDR3 amino acids: CASSFEGLAGTGELFF. CDR3 sequence (DNA): TGTGCCAGCAGCTTTGAGGGGCTAGCGGGGACCGGGGAGCTGTTTTTT.

This chain links TRBV9 with TRBJ2-2, with 8 bases lining up with TRBD1. CDR3 length: 15 residues. CDR1 SGDLS and CDR2 YYNGEE come from the germline V gene. J lost 5 bases, V lost 0 bases, and 3 bases had no gene match. The CDR3 bases are TGTGCCAGCAGCGTAGTTACAGGGGGAACCGGGGAGCTGTTTTTT. Translated: CASSVVTGGTGELFF.

CDR3 bases: TGTGCCAGCAGCTCCTATCTTGAGGCTTTCTTT. Protein product: CASSSYLEAFF. The chain recombines TRBV7-2 with TRBJ1-1; D is unresolved. The CDR3 contains 11 residues. V was trimmed by 4 bases and J by 11 bases, leaving 11 bases between them. Looked up from germline, CDR1 is SGHTA and CDR2 is FQGNSA.

This clone appeared once. The chain is built from TRBV6-4 and TRBJ2-3; D not certain. CDR1 is MRHNA and CDR2 is SNTAGT in the germline V gene. This CDR3 contains 10 residues. Trimming pared 10 bases from V and 6 bases from J, leaving 8 bases between. The CDR3 loop reads CANIKDTQYF. CDR3 nucleotides: TGTGCCAACATAAAGGATACGCAGTATTTT.

The sample holds many counts of this clone. The rearrangement joins TRBV7-9 to TRBJ2-3; D is perhaps TRBD1 (6 bases). Between the trimmed V and J ends, which lost 6 bases and 1 base, there was a span of 17 bases. The CDR3 has 16 amino acids. Germline CDR1 reads SEHNR; CDR2 reads FQNEAQ (reference sequence). The CDR3 reads CASSEGVRGGTDTQYF. The CDR3 nucleotides are TGTGCCAGCAGTGAGGGGGTCAGGGGCGGCACAGATACGCAGTATTTT.

This rearrangement joins TRBV5-5 to TRBJ1-4; D call uncertain. This CDR3 is built from 13 residues. Germline-derived CDR1 and CDR2 are SGHKS and YYEKEE (reference sequence). The ends were cut back, 0 bases at V and 7 bases at J, with 7 bases in the middle. The CDR3 region is CASSLAGSEKLFF. CDR3 in DNA: TGTGCCAGCAGCTTGGCTGGGAGTGAAAAACTGTTTTTT.

In this sample, this clone turned up once. The rearrangement uses TRBV5-1 and TRBJ2-1, with 8 bases identical to TRBD1. Trimming took 3 bases from V and 2 from J; bases not matched to a gene: 4. Germline V gene data show CDR1 as SGHRS and CDR2 as YFSETQ. This CDR3 contains 15 residues. CDR3: CASSSGQGPYNEQFF. CDR3 coding DNA: TGCGCCAGCAGCTCCGGACAGGGTCCCTACAATGAGCAGTTCTTC.

The J gene is TRBJ1-2, the V gene TRBV6-1, with D possibly matching TRBD1 (5 bases). Trimming stripped 6 bases from V and 3 bases from J, with 26 bases between. The germline CDR1 and CDR2 sequences are MNHNS and SASEGT. The CDR3 runs to 18 residues. The DNA for the CDR3 is TGTGCCAGCAGAGAAACAGGTTTTGTTCTCGGGTTTGACTATGGCTACACCTTC. It encodes CASRETGFVLGFDYGYTF.

The chain couples TRBV18 to TRBJ1-4; D is unclear. The V end was cut by 0 bases, the J end by 0 bases, with 8 bases between. The CDR3 runs 16 residues. In germline, CDR1 is KGHSH, CDR2 LQKENI. The chain's CDR3 is CASSPPGSSTNEKLFF. The CDR3 DNA reads TGTGCCAGCTCACCACCGGGCAGTTCAACTAATGAAAAACTGTTTTTT.

The chain uses TRBV19 and TRBJ2-5; the match to TRBD1 covers 9 bases. The germline gives CDR1 LNHDA, CDR2 SQIVND (reference sequence). The CDR3 totals 15 residues. V lost 5 bases to trimming and J lost 5 bases; unmatched junction nucleotides: 9. The CDR3 reads CASSVQGARPETQYF. Here the CDR3 DNA reads TGTGCCAGTAGTGTACAGGGGGCGCGACCTGAGACCCAGTACTTC.

The chain links TRBV20-1 to TRBJ2-3; 12 nucleotides agree with TRBD2. This CDR3 spans 17 amino acids. With V trimmed by 3 bases and J by 0 bases, 7 bases remained unmatched. Germline V gene lookup returns CDR1 DFQATT and CDR2 SNEGSKA (reference sequence). For the CDR3, the DNA is TGCAGTGCTAGTTTCCCGCTAGCGGGGGGGAGCACAGATACGCAGTATTTT. Its protein is CSASFPLAGGSTDTQYF.

The rearrangement links TRBV7-6 to TRBJ1-1, with 7 bases matching TRBD1. The germline V gene has CDR1 SGHVS and CDR2 FNYEAQ. Trimming at V came to 5 bases and at J to 5 bases, leaving 17 bases not matched to a gene. The CDR3 sequence is 17 residues long. CDR3 coding DNA: TGTGCCAGCAGCCTCCTCTCCTCTACAGACAGGGCAACTGAAGCTTTCTTT. As protein: CASSLLSSTDRATEAFF.

This clone has more than one count but fewer than ten. The J gene is TRBJ2-2, the V gene TRBV7-9, with 7 bases matching TRBD1. V shed 5 bases, J shed 1 base, and the junction held 7 bases outside the gene matches. This CDR3 spans 16 amino acids. The germline V gene encodes CDR1 SEHNR and CDR2 FQNEAQ (reference sequence). The CDR3 reads CASSQSGTENTGELFF. The CDR3 DNA sequence: TGTGCCAGCAGCCAGTCCGGGACAGAGAACACCGGGGAGCTGTTTTTT.

With regard to this clone: The junction departs from germline at one end; a sequencing error may be responsible. The chain has TRBV7-7 and TRBJ2-3, with 9 bases matching TRBD2. The CDR3 is made up of 16 amino acids. Germline CDR1 and CDR2: SSHAT and FNYEAQ (reference sequence). CDR3 region: CASSLLAGGLTDTQYF. The CDR3 bases are TGTGCTAGCAGCTTGCTCGCGGGGGGGCTCACAGATACGCAGTATTTT.

The J gene is TRBJ2-3, the V gene TRBV5-4; D unresolved. The CDR3 is 15 residues long. CDR1 and CDR2 (germline): SGHNT, YYREEE (reference sequence). V was clipped by 0 bases and J by 4 bases, with 12 bases between them. The CDR3 loop is CASSLARSWPDTQYF. The CDR3 DNA is TGTGCCAGCAGCTTGGCCCGATCCTGGCCAGATACGCAGTATTTT.

This clone was detected only once. The chain carries TRBV7-2 and TRBJ2-7; D gene ambiguous. Germline V lookup: CDR1 SGHTA, CDR2 FQGNSA. CDR3 length: 14 residues. Trimming stripped 0 bases from V and 3 bases from J, with 9 bases between. The CDR3 protein is CASSLAENLYEQYF. CDR3 DNA: TGTGCCAGCAGCTTAGCTGAGAACCTCTACGAGCAGTACTTC. The whole variable domain, filled in from reference TRBV7-2 and TRBJ2-7, reads GAGVSQSPSNKVTEKGKDVELRCDPISGHTALYWYRQSLGQGLEFLIYFQGNSAPDKSGLPSDRFSAERTGGSVSTLTIQRTQQEDSAVYLCASSLAENLYEQYFGPGTRLTVT.

DNA for the CDR3: TGTGCCAGCAGCCAAGATTGGGGGGGACTCACAGATACGCAGTATTTT. Amino acid sequence: CASSQDWGGLTDTQYF. V usage is TRBV3-1 (or the pseudogene TRBV3-2) and J usage is TRBJ2-3; 7 nucleotides match TRBD2. V shed 0 bases, J shed 2 bases, and the junction held 5 bases outside the gene matches. The CDR3 contains 16 residues. Germline V gene lookup returns CDR1 LGHDT and CDR2 YNNKEL (reference sequence).

V gene TRBV2 combines with J gene TRBJ2-1; 10 positions agree with TRBD1. The V segment lost 6 bases and the J segment 7 bases; nucleotides outside the gene matches: 9. Germline assignment: CDR1 SNHLY and CDR2 FYNNEI. This CDR3 region has 15 residues. CDR3 protein: CASSGTGALENEQFF. CDR3 in DNA: TGTGCCAGCAGCGGGACAGGGGCGTTAGAAAATGAGCAGTTCTTC.

The chain uses TRBV2 and TRBJ2-3; TRBD2 might be the D (5 bases). The CDR3 consists of 15 residues. The V gene's germline CDR1 is SNHLY and CDR2 FYNNEI. V lost 2 bases and J 1 base, leaving 10 bases between the germline ends. The CDR3 spells CASSEMGVGTDTQYF. In nucleotides, the CDR3 is TGTGCCAGCAGTGAAATGGGAGTTGGCACAGATACGCAGTATTTT.

The chain uses TRBV2 and TRBJ2-3; TRBD1 aligns across 8 bases. The germline gives CDR1 SNHLY, CDR2 FYNNEI. This CDR3 has 15 amino acids. J lost 4 bases, V lost 5 bases, and 8 bases had no gene match. The chain's CDR3 is CASSPIQGASDTQYF. DNA for the CDR3: TGTGCCAGCAGTCCTATCCAGGGGGCCTCAGATACGCAGTATTTT.

This clone was recorded only once. The V gene is TRBV7-9, the J gene TRBJ2-5; 10 nucleotides align to TRBD1. CDR1 SEHNR and CDR2 FQNEAQ come from the germline V gene (reference sequence). With 5 bases clipped from V and 1 base from J, the junction kept 4 bases outside the gene matches. There are 15 residues in the CDR3. As DNA, the CDR3 is TGTGCCAGCAGCGGGGGACAGGGGTTCCAAGAGACCCAGTACTTC. Protein sequence: CASSGGQGFQETQYF.

V is TRBV27 and J is TRBJ2-2, with TRBD2 identical over 7 bases. Germline V lookup: CDR1 MNHEY, CDR2 SMNVEV (reference sequence). The V segment lost 7 bases and the J segment 6 bases; nucleotides outside the gene matches: 8. This CDR3 spans 14 amino acids. CDR3 loop: CASTLGRAAGELFF. The CDR3, as DNA: TGTGCCAGCACCCTGGGGAGGGCCGCCGGGGAGCTGTTTTTT.

The rearrangement joins TRBV19 to TRBJ1-1; TRBD1 agrees at 8 bases. The length of the CDR3 is 14 residues. From germline, CDR1 is LNHDA and CDR2 SQIVND (reference sequence). V trimming: 3 bases; J trimming: 6 bases; junction bases outside the gene matches: 6. Here the CDR3 reads CASSIEDRDPEAFF. As DNA, the CDR3 is TGTGCCAGTAGTATCGAGGACAGGGACCCTGAAGCTTTCTTT.

The genes are TRBV7-2 and TRBJ1-6, with D possibly matching TRBD1 (6 bases). The CDR3 runs 16 residues. V was trimmed by 2 bases and J by 8 bases, leaving 16 bases between them. Germline assignment: CDR1 SGHTA and CDR2 FQGNSA. CDR3 sequence: CASSLSDSRSYSPLHF. The CDR3 nucleotides are TGTGCCAGCAGCTTATCGGACAGCAGGAGCTATTCACCCCTCCACTTT.

V usage is TRBV5-6 and J usage is TRBJ2-1; D may be TRBD2 (7 bases). Germline V CDR1 and CDR2: SGHDT, YYEEEE. The CDR3 totals 16 residues. V lost 2 bases and J lost 3, with 15 bases in between. The DNA of the CDR3 is TGTGCCAGCAGCTTAGCCGGGGGGCTCTTCTACAATGAGCAGTTCTTC. Its protein product is CASSLAGGLFYNEQFF.

This chain's CDR3 is CASTFGGGELFF. The CDR3 nucleotides read TGTGCCAGCACTTTCGGGGGAGGGGAGCTGTTTTTT. This chain links TRBV12-3 or TRBV12-4 with TRBJ2-2; D might be TRBD2 (6 bases). Trimming shortened V by 7 bases and J by 8 bases, and 11 bases separated the two germline ends. This CDR3 region has 12 residues.

This clone came up a few times. The chain is built from TRBV16 and TRBJ2-5; tentative D call: TRBD2 (6 bases). Germline loops: CDR1 KGHSY, CDR2 FQNENV. Trimming removed 5 bases at V and 3 bases at J, with 10 bases between. The CDR3 spans 13 residues. The CDR3 DNA sequence: TGTGCCAGCAGCTTTGAGCGGGAAGAGACCCAGTACTTC. It encodes CASSFEREETQYF.

A word on this clone: Sequence at one end of the junction differs from germline and may be a read error. V gene TRBV5-1 combines with J gene TRBJ2-3; D possibly corresponds to TRBD1 (5 bases). Looked up from germline, CDR1 is SGHRS and CDR2 is YFSETQ. The CDR3 contains 11 residues. This chain's CDR3 is CASSLEDSYVF. CDR3 in DNA: TGCGCCAGCAGCTTGGAAGACAGCTATGTTTTT.

A few counts support this clone. This chain links TRBV5-5 with TRBJ2-2, with 7 bases that match TRBD1. Germline-derived CDR1 and CDR2 are SGHKS and YYEKEE (reference sequence). This CDR3 comprises 14 residues. V gave up 5 bases and J gave up 7 bases; unmatched junction bases: 8. The CDR3 is CASSRTGQFGELFF. The CDR3 coding sequence is TGTGCCAGCAGTCGAACGGGACAGTTCGGGGAGCTGTTTTTT.

This clone came up many times. The chain is built from TRBV2 and TRBJ2-1; TRBD2 matches 11 bases. Germline CDR1 is SNHLY and CDR2 is FYNNEI. The CDR3 has 20 residues. Trimming cost V 3 bases and J 9 bases; bases outside gene matches: 22. CDR3 DNA sequence: TGTGCCAGCAGTGACTCTAGCGGGGGGCTTTTTAGGGCTTTGGACGTTGAGCAGTTCTTC. It yields the protein CASSDSSGGLFRALDVEQFF.

This clone has a single count. V usage is TRBV6-5 and J usage is TRBJ2-5; D is possibly TRBD1 (5 bases). The CDR3 is made up of 13 amino acids. Germline lookup yields CDR1 MNHEY and CDR2 SVGAGI. V lost 6 bases to trimming and J lost 1 base, with 9 bases between them. CDR3 sequence: CASRRQTQETQYF. The CDR3 DNA sequence: TGTGCCAGCAGGCGACAGACCCAAGAGACCCAGTACTTC.